This TCR beta chain was found in a study of shared clonotypes between healthy human individuals. Study details: There were three CD4 naive, three CD4 memory, two CD8 naive and one CD8 memory plates per donor.

Regarding this clone: Its specificity is unknown. Other DNA sequences in this sample translate to the same CDR3.

The naive CD8 population came from CD45RO-negative cells selected for CCR7, without terminally differentiated effector memory CD45RA+ cells. This CDR3 has 16 residues. Germline loops: CDR1 SGHTA, CDR2 FQGNSA. Unmatched junction bases numbered 6, after V lost 1 base and J lost 4 bases. Study observations and caveats: About 5% of naive CD4 clonotypes were shared across four donors.

A deep-level run was used for the assay. Per the authors' pipeline: Filtering was not the same, since immunoSEQ gave junction-only sequences without quality scores. Libraries were prepared by immunoSEQ multiplex PCR; TCRdb keeps only in-frame clonotypes and omits some of them. V, J and clone size are those of that table, while D and trimming were read from the DNA. The table includes about 2 million clones, about 95% detected once. Input material: naive CD8+ T cells sorted from blood. This rearrangement joins TRBV7-2 to TRBJ2-7, with 11 bases that match TRBD2. This receptor was taken from a man between 18 and 29 years old in good health. This chain's CDR3 is CASSLEGLAGGYEQYF. The CDR3 nucleotides read TGTGCCAGCAGCTTAGAAGGGCTAGCGGGAGGATACGAGCAGTACTTC.